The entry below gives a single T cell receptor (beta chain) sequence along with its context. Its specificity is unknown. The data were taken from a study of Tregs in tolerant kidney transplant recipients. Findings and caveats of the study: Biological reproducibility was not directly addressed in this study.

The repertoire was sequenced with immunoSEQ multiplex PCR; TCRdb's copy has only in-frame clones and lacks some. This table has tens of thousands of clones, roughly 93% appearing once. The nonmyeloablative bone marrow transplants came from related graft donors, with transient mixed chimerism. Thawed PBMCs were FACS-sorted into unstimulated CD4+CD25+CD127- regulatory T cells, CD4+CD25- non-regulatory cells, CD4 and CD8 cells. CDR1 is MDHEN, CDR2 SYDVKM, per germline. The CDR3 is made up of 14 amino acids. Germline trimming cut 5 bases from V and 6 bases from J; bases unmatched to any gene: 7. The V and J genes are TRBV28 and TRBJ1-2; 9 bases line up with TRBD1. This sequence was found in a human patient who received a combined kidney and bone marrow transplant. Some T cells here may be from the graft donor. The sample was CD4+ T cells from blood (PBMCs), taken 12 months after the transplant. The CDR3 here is CASSPGTGLDGYTF. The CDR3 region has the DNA TGTGCCAGCAGTCCCGGGACAGGGTTGGATGGCTACACCTTC.